Listed below are T cell receptor beta chains from one sample, sequenced in a study of radiotherapy plus CTLA-4 blockade in lung cancer. Some clones are missing from TCRdb's copy, which holds only in-frame ones; the method was immunoSEQ multiplex PCR. The table has approximately 53,000 clones, about 88% seen once; the top ten hold roughly 25%. The sample here was peripheral blood, taken from a patient treated with radiotherapy plus ipilimumab. Source of these receptors: a human donor with non-small cell lung cancer whose response to radiotherapy plus ipilimumab could not be evaluated. The CDR3 runs from the conserved cysteine through the conserved F or W. The D gene is left open where the match is weak. Not every row has a clone size; where given, it reads once, few, many or a size class.

D | J | V | size | CDR3 | DNA
TRBD1 | TRBJ1-2 | TRBV28 | once | CAGSGTDIANYGYTF | TGTGCCGGGTCCGGGACAGATATAGCTAACTATGGCTACACCTTC
TRBD1 | TRBJ1-3 | TRBV7-2 | . | CASSLGQASSGNTIYF | TGTGCCAGCAGCTTGGGACAGGCGAGCTCTGGAAACACCATATATTTT
TRBD1 | TRBJ1-1 | TRBV27 | . | CASSSLQGVNTEAFF | TGTGCCAGCAGTTCGTTACAGGGGGTGAACACTGAAGCTTTCTTT
TRBD1 | TRBJ2-7 | TRBV7-8 | . | CASSSWTGDSYEQYF | TGTGCCAGCAGCTCGTGGACAGGGGACTCCTACGAGCAGTACTTC
. | TRBJ2-7 | TRBV10-3 | . | CAIKKTTERVGEQYF | TGTGCCATCAAAAAGACAACAGAACGTGTCGGCGAGCAGTACTTC
. | TRBJ2-7 | TRBV6-6 | . | CASTLYPEVREQYF | TGTGCCAGTACCCTCTACCCGGAGGTTCGGGAGCAGTACTTC
TRBD2 | TRBJ2-1 | TRBV5-1 | . | CASSFSGPDNEQFF | TGCGCCAGCAGTTTTAGCGGGCCAGACAATGAGCAGTTCTTC
. | TRBJ2-5 | TRBV9 | . | CASSRAAKETQYF | TGTGCCAGCAGCCGAGCGGCAAAAGAGACCCAGTACTTC
. | TRBJ2-2 | TRBV9 | . | CASSPPGLSNTGELFF | TGTGCCAGCAGCCCACCGGGACTTTCGAACACCGGGGAGCTGTTTTTT
. | TRBJ1-1 | TRBV6-1 | . | CASSENGGAGTEAFF | TGTGCCAGCAGTGAAAACGGTGGGGCTGGCACTGAAGCTTTCTTT
. | TRBJ2-3 | TRBV6-5 | . | CASSLSPAVFTQYF | TGTGCCAGCAGTTTGAGTCCGGCGGTTTTTACGCAGTATTTT
. | TRBJ2-7 | TRBV28 | . | CASSYPGSGLKSSYEQYF | TGTGCCAGCAGCTACCCGGGGTCGGGCCTTAAAAGCTCCTACGAGCAGTACTTC
TRBD1 | TRBJ2-1 | TRBV29-1 | once | CSVAEVGQGANEQFF | TGCAGCGTTGCCGAGGTAGGACAGGGGGCAAATGAGCAGTTCTTC
TRBD1 | TRBJ1-2 | TRBV7-8 | . | CASSLDPGQGIYGYTF | TGTGCCAGCAGCTTAGATCCGGGACAGGGCATCTATGGCTACACCTTC
. | TRBJ1-2 | TRBV5-6 | . | CASSPNGLGNYGYTF | TGTGCCAGCAGCCCAAATGGACTCGGTAACTATGGCTACACCTTC
. | TRBJ1-1 | TRBV29-1 | . | CSVDRLEALW | TGCAGCGTTGACAGGTTGGAGGCACTTTGG
TRBD1 | TRBJ1-2 | TRBV6-5 | few | CASRANRGEGYGYTF | TGTGCCAGCAGAGCCAACAGGGGCGAGGGCTATGGCTACACCTTC
. | TRBJ1-3 | TRBV6-5 | . | CASRPGGNSGNTIYF | TGTGCCAGCAGACCCGGTGGTAACTCTGGAAACACCATATATTTT
. | TRBJ1-3 | TRBV2 | once | CASSGEGPISGNTIYF | TGTGCCAGCAGTGGGGAGGGACCGATCTCTGGAAACACCATATATTTT
. | TRBJ1-2 | TRBV5-6 | . | CASSPPYGRVYGYTF | TGTGCCAGCAGCCCCCCCTACGGGAGGGTTTATGGCTACACCTTC
. | TRBJ2-7 | TRBV20-1 | . | CSAPFGYEQYF | TGCAGTGCTCCCTTCGGCTACGAGCAGTACTTC
TRBD1 | TRBJ1-1 | TRBV19 | . | CASSPRTGGPSTEAFF | TGTGCCAGTAGTCCCCGGACAGGGGGCCCGAGCACTGAAGCTTTCTTT
. | TRBJ1-2 | TRBV19 | . | CASSRRGYGYTF | TGTGCCAGTAGCCGTAGAGGGTATGGCTACACCTTC
TRBD2 | TRBJ2-1 | TRBV4-3 | once | CASSQDLAGGSNEQFF | TGCGCCAGCAGCCAAGATTTAGCGGGAGGCTCGAATGAGCAGTTCTTC
. | TRBJ1-2 | TRBV2 | . | CASSPSYGYTF | TGTGCCAGCAGCCCGAGTTATGGCTACACCTTC
. | TRBJ2-1 | TRBV5-1 | . | CASRVTSSSYNEQFF | TGCGCCAGCCGAGTAACTTCGAGCTCCTACAATGAGCAGTTCTTC
TRBD1 | TRBJ2-7 | TRBV7-8 | once | CASSPTGTGGRTGSYEQYF | TGTGCCAGCAGCCCGACCGGGACAGGGGGTAGAACGGGCTCCTACGAGCAGTACTTC
. | TRBJ2-3 | TRBV6-6 | . | CASSNRGSTTDTQYF | TGTGCCAGCAGTAATCGGGGATCTACCACAGATACGCAGTATTTT
. | TRBJ2-7 | TRBV7-9 | . | CASSLGQGNEQYF | TGTGCCAGCAGCTTAGGGCAGGGGAACGAGCAGTACTTC
TRBD1 | TRBJ2-7 | TRBV28 | . | CASRPGTGVYEQYF | TGTGCCAGCAGACCCGGGACAGGGGTATACGAGCAGTACTTC
. | TRBJ1-1 | TRBV5-4 | few | CASSSVLNTEAFF | TGTGCCAGCAGCTCCGTATTGAACACTGAAGCTTTCTTT
. | TRBJ1-5 | TRBV19 | few | CASRKHLGDQPQHF | TGTGCCAGTAGAAAACACCTCGGGGATCAGCCCCAGCATTTT
. | TRBJ1-2 | TRBV4-2 | . | CASSARKEGPGYTF | TGTGCCAGCAGCGCTCGAAAAGAGGGTCCGGGCTACACCTTC
. | TRBJ2-3 | TRBV7-2 | . | CASTQRGGPGDTQYF | TGTGCCAGCACCCAAAGGGGGGGCCCGGGGGATACGCAGTATTTT
TRBD1 | TRBJ1-4 | TRBV5-1 | . | CASSSTPGQINEKLFF | TGCGCCAGCAGCTCTACACCGGGACAGATAAATGAAAAACTGTTTTTT
TRBD1 | TRBJ2-7 | TRBV6-6 | . | CASSRDSYEQYF | TGTGCCAGCAGTCGGGACAGCTACGAGCAGTACTTC
. | TRBJ2-6 | TRBV4-3 | . | CASSQSSISSGANVLTF | TGCGCCAGCAGCCAGTCTAGTATTAGCTCTGGGGCCAACGTCCTGACTTTC
. | TRBJ2-7 | TRBV9 | few | CASSPRRGSYEQYF | TGTGCCAGCAGCCCTCGCAGAGGATCCTACGAGCAGTACTTC
. | TRBJ2-1 | TRBV13 | . | CASSLGASRGYNEQFF | TGTGCCAGCAGCTTAGGGGCCTCTAGGGGTTACAATGAGCAGTTCTTC
TRBD1 | TRBJ1-2 | TRBV5-1 | . | CASSLWGQESGYTF | TGCGCCAGCAGCTTGTGGGGACAGGAGTCGGGCTACACCTTC
. | TRBJ2-1 | TRBV15 | once | CATSRSRGAGNEQFF | TGTGCCACCAGCAGATCCCGTGGAGCGGGTAATGAGCAGTTCTTC
. | TRBJ2-4 | TRBV2 | . | CASSENSVGKNIQYF | TGTGCCAGCAGTGAAAACAGTGTAGGCAAAAACATTCAGTACTTC
. | TRBJ2-7 | TRBV6-5 | . | CASSFGSSYEQYF | TGTGCCAGCAGTTTTGGGAGTTCCTACGAGCAGTACTTC
. | TRBJ1-1 | TRBV28 | once | CASSFQYTEAFF | TGTGCCAGCAGCTTCCAGTACACTGAAGCTTTCTTT
. | TRBJ1-3 | TRBV28 | . | CASSDTIGNTIYF | TGTGCCAGCAGTGACACGATCGGAAACACCATATATTTT
TRBD2 | TRBJ2-1 | TRBV27 | . | CASSPTWTSYYEQFF | TGTGCCAGCAGTCCCACGTGGACTAGCTACTATGAGCAGTTCTTC